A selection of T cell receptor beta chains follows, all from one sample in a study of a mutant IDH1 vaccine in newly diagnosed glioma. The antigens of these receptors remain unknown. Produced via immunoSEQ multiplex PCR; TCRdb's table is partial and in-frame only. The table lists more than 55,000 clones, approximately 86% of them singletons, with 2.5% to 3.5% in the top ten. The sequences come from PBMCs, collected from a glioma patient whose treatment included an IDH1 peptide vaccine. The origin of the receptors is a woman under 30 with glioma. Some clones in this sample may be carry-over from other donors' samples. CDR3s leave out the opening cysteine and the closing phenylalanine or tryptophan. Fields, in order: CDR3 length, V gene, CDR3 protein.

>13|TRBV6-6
ASSTATGPKRTQY
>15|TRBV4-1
ASSRGTGQLITGELF
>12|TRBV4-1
ASSTGAGDYGYT
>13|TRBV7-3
ASSYGTASTDTQY
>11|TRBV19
ASSYGGPYEQY
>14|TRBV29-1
SASPTSGSGTGELF
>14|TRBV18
ASSPPKGAESYEQY
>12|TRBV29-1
SVERAGKWTEAF
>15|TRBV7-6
ASSLEGPGAGNQPQH
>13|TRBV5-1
ASSRGDRGNYGYT
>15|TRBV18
ASSPTDREAMRTEAF
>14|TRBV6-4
ASSDSGQGATGELF
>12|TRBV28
ASSPPGQGYEAF
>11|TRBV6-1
ASSDRLPYEQY
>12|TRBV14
ASSPGTGNYGYT
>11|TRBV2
ASSVRVDYGYT
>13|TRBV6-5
ASSSWDREFNEQY
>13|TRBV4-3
ASSQDLDSYTEAF
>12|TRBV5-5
ASSLPGQNYGYT
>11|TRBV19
ASSIAGNDEQY
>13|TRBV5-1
ASTVNSGQGTEAF
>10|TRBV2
ASSLGTYEQY
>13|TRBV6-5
ASRPPGQPNYGYT
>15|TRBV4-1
ASSLPRTGRNNSPLH
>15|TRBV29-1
SVEGYSGALEQETQY
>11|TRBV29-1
SVGGGNSYEQY
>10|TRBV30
AWSVTVYGYT
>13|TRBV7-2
ASSPDRGRSEKLF
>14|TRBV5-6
ASSLGWSDRTDTQY
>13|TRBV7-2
ASSLSRTQQNIQY
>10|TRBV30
AWSSVPYEQY
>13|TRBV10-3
AIRRTSGGQETQY
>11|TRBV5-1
ASSFGRNYGYT
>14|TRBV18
ASSPGTGATNEKLF
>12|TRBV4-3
ASSLHSGGDTQY
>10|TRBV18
ASSSLLYEQY
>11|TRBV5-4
ASSPRPNEKLF
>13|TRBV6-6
ASSYRQSDTYGYT
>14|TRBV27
ASSLLGTGGNQPQH
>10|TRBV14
ATTDGKETQY
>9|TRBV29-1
SSSEAGGYT
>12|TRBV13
ASSFGSSFYEQY
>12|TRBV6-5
ASRLGTAPTEQY
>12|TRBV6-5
ASSYTRANYGYT
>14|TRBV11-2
ASSLDREFRDGELF
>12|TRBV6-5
ASRPGTGLGKLF
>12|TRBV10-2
ASSELGYRNTIY
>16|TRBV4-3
ASSQVQTGTSSPDTQY
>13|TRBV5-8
ASSLRHAKRETQY
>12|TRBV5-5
ASSLGVDGGIQY
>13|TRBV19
ASSTGTGGVNKQY
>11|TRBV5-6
ASSNGYGTEAF
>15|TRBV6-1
ASSVGLRSNSGNTIY